This TCR beta chain was profiled in a study of T cell changes during pregnancy in multiple sclerosis. The CDR3 loop spans 13 amino acids. With 0 bases removed from V and 10 bases from J, the gap between germline ends came to 15 bases. CDR1 GTSNPN and CDR2 SVGIG come from the germline V gene (reference sequence). Produced via immunoSEQ multiplex PCR; TCRdb's table is partial and in-frame only. The sample lists more than 30,000 clones, 90% to 95% occurring once. V and J are TRBV30 and TRBJ1-2; tentatively, D is TRBD1 (5 bases). The input for sequencing was CD8+ T cells from peripheral blood mononuclear cells, taken in the third trimester of pregnancy. The source is a female donor with multiple sclerosis, enrolled in a pregnancy study. The CDR3 DNA is TGTGCCTGGAGTGTACAGGCAGGGTCAGACTACACCTTC. Translating it yields CAWSVQAGSDYTF.